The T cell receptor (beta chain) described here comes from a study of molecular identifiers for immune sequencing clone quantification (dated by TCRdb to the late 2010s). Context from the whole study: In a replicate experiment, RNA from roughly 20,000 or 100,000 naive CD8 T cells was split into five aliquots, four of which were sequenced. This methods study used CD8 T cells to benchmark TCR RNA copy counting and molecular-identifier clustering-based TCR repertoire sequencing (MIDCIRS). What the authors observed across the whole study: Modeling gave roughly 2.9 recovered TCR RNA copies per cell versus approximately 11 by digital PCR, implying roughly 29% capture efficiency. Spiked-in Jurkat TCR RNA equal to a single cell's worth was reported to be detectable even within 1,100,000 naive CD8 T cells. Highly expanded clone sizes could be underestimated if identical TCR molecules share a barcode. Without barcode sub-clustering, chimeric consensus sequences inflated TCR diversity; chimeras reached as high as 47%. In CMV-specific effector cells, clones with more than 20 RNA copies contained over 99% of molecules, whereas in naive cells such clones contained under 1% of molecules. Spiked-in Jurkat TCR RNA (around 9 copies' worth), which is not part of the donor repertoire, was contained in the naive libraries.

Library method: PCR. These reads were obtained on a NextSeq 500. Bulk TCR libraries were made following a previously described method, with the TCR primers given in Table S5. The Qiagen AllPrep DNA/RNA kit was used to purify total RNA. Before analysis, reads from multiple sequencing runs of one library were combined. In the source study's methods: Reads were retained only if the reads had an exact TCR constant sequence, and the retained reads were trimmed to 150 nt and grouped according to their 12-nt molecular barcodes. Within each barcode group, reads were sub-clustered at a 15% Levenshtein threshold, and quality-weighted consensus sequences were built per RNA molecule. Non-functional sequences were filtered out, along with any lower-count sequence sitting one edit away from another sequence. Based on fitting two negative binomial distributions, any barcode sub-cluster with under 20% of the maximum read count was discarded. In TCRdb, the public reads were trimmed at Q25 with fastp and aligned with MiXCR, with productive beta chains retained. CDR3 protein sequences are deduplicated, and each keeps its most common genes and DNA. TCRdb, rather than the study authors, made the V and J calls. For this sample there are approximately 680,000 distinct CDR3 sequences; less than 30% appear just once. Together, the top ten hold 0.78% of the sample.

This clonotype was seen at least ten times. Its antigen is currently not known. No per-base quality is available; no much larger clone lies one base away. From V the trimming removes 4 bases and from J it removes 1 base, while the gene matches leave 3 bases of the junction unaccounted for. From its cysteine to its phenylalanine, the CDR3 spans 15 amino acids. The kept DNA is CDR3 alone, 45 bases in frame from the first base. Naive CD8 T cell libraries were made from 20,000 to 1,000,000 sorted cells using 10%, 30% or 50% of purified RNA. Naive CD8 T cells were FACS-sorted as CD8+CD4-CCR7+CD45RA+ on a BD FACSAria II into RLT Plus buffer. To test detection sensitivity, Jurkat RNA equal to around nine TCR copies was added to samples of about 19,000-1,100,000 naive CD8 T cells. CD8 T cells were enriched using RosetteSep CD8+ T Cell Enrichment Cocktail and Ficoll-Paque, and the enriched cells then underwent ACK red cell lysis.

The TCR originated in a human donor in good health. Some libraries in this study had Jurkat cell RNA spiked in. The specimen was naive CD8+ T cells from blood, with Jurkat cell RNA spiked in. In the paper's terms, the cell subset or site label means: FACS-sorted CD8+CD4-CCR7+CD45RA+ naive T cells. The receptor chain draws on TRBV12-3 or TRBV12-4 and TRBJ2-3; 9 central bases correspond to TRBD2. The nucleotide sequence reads TGTGCCAGCAGTTATAGCGGGAGACGCACAGATACGCAGTATTTT. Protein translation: CASSYSGRRTDTQYF.